This TCR beta chain was identified during a study of shared clonotypes between healthy human individuals. In the original processing: Junction-only sequences produced by ImmunoSEQ had no quality scores, so filtering differed. The protocol was immunoSEQ multiplex PCR, while the TCRdb copy is restricted to in-frame clones and leaves out a portion. Clone size and V and J calls were adopted from that table, with D and trimming inferred from the DNA. Among approximately 1.4 million clones, 98% were seen once, and the ten largest hold 0.4% to 0.45%. This clonotype was obtained from a man in his thirties or forties in good health. The sequencing sample was made of naive CD4+ T cells sorted from blood. Sample subset: CD45RA+ positively selected.

The CDR3 is CSVDPFTGREDSDTQYF. The CDR3 DNA reads TGCAGCGTTGACCCTTTTACGGGGCGGGAAGACTCAGATACGCAGTATTTT. The chain recombines TRBV29-1 with TRBJ2-3, with TRBD2 as a possible D gene (6 bases). The germline V and J ends were trimmed by 3 bases and 4 bases, with 23 bases remaining between them. The CDR3 has 17 amino acids. Germline-derived CDR1 and CDR2 are SQVTM and ANQGSEA.